Presented here are 20 T cell receptor beta chains from one specimen sequenced in a study of CD8+CD57+ T cells in acquired aplastic anemia listed by TCRdb under 2018. The patients picked for sequencing were ones in whom flow cytometry had shown an expansion of CD8+CD57+ cells. The listed sequencing device is Illumina HiSeq 2000. Genomic DNA was used as template for profiling of TCR beta VDJ combinations and CDR3 sequences. TCRdb's own reprocessing of the public reads used fastp at Q25 and MiXCR and kept productive beta chains. Identical CDR3 protein sequences are pooled into one entry, listed with their most common genes and DNA. Recorded for this sample are 250,000 or so distinct CDR3 sequences; 40% to 50% of them occurred a single time. The biggest ten clones account for 7.8% of the sample. Sequenced: sorted CD4+, CD8+, or CD8+CD57+ T cells (not recorded which) from PBMCs. The receptors here all came from a human donor with aplastic anemia.

The table lists this clonotype with many counts. The chain combines TRBV9 with TRBJ2-5; unclear D gene. CDR3 length: 13 amino acids. Trimming shortened V by 4 bases and J by 4 bases, and 11 bases separated the two germline ends. CDR1 and CDR2 from the germline V gene are SGDLS and YYNGEE. The CDR3 is CASSPPMGETQYF. CDR3 coding DNA: TGTGCCAGCAGCCCGCCCATGGGAGAGACCCAGTACTTC.

This clonotype was counted many times. V and J are TRBV4-3 and TRBJ2-7; 7 nucleotides line up with TRBD1. With V trimmed by 0 bases and J by 3 bases, 8 bases remained unmatched. From germline, CDR1 is LGHNA and CDR2 YSLEER. The CDR3 spans 16 residues. The CDR3 nucleotides read TGCGCCAGCAGCCAAGAGCGACAGGGTATTCGCTACGAGCAGTACTTC. Translating gives CASSQERQGIRYEQYF.

The chain recombines TRBV20-1 with TRBJ1-5, with D uncertain. CDR1 and CDR2 from the germline V gene are DFQATT and SNEGSKA (reference sequence). The CDR3 is 13 amino acids. Between the trimmed V and J ends, which lost 1 base and 4 bases, there was a span of 8 bases. DNA for the CDR3: TGCAGTGCTAGAGTCAGGCCAAATCAGCCCCAGCATTTT. It yields the protein CSARVRPNQPQHF.

The chain links TRBV20-1 to TRBJ1-5, with D maybe TRBD1 (5 bases). Looked up from germline, CDR1 is DFQATT and CDR2 is SNEGSKA (reference sequence). Between the trimmed V and J ends, which lost 1 base and 3 bases, there was a span of 10 bases. This CDR3 contains 14 residues. CDR3 coding DNA: TGCAGTGCTAGAGGGGGCGGATTCAATCAGCCCCAGCATTTT. Translating it yields CSARGGGFNQPQHF.

The V and J genes are TRBV5-6 and TRBJ1-6; D gene ambiguous. This CDR3 has 15 residues. Trimming shortened V by 0 bases and J by 9 bases, and 13 bases separated the two germline ends. Germline CDR1 is SGHDT and CDR2 is YYEEEE. This CDR3 is CASSLDPGGSSPLHF. CDR3 in DNA: TGTGCCAGCAGCTTGGATCCAGGTGGTAGTTCACCCCTCCACTTT. Full variable domain (missing parts from reference TRBV5-6 and TRBJ1-6): DAGVTQSPTHLIKTRGQQVTLRCSPKSGHDTVSWYQQALGQGPQFIFQYYEEEERQRGNFPDRFSGHQFPNYSSELNVNALLLGDSALYLCASSLDPGGSSPLHFGNGTRLTVT.

Of note for this clonotype: A much more abundant neighbour one base away suggests this may be a read error. Given the absence of the conserved phenylalanine or tryptophan at the CDR3 end, a read error is likely. The chain couples TRBV7-9 to TRBJ2-1; no clear D. The CDR3 runs to 11 residues. Germline lookup yields CDR1 SEHNR and CDR2 FQNEAQ (reference sequence). The CDR3 loop is CASSSNNEQFL. CDR3 sequence (DNA): TGTGCCAGCAGCTCCAACAATGAGCAGTTCCTC.

This clonotype was detected ten times or more. The rearrangement joins TRBV7-9 to TRBJ1-2; D unclear. CDR3 length: 12 amino acids. The V end was cut by 4 bases, the J end by 4 bases, with 7 bases between. Germline CDR1 SEHNR, CDR2 FQNEAQ (reference sequence). The DNA for the CDR3 is TGTGCCAGCAGCTCAGGTACCTATGGCTACACCTTC. Translation: CASSSGTYGYTF.

This clonotype appeared a few times. A much larger clone lies one base from this, so it may be a read error. This chain uses TRBV7-2 with TRBJ2-7; TRBD2 matches at 8 bases. Germline CDR1 is SGHTA and CDR2 is FQGNSA. The CDR3 is made up of 14 amino acids. As DNA, the CDR3 is TGTGCCAGCAACTTATTAGCGGGATTCGGGGAGCAGTACTTC. It is translated as CASNLLAGFGEQYF.

In its sample, this clonotype was seen a few times. The chain uses TRBV20-1 and TRBJ2-2, with D perhaps TRBD2 (5 bases). The CDR3 consists of 13 residues. V dropped 3 bases and J dropped 6 bases, with 11 bases sitting between them. Per the germline V gene, CDR1 is DFQATT and CDR2 is SNEGSKA (reference sequence). This CDR3 reads CSARAGGSGELFF. The DNA for the CDR3 is TGCAGTGCTAGGGCTGGCGGGTCCGGGGAGCTGTTTTTT.

This clonotype was observed a few times. The chain combines TRBV19 with TRBJ2-1; 14 nucleotides match TRBD2. CDR1 LNHDA and CDR2 SQIVND come from the germline V gene (reference sequence). Trimming took 4 bases from V and 9 from J; bases not matched to a gene: 11. This CDR3 has 17 residues. The DNA for the CDR3 is TGTGCCAGTAGTACCGGACTAGCGGGAGGACACGACGCTGAGCAGTTCTTC. Amino acids: CASSTGLAGGHDAEQFF.

The V gene is TRBV7-6, the J gene TRBJ1-4, with D possibly TRBD1 on 5 matching bases. The CDR3 is 14 amino acids. Germline CDR1 is SGHVS and CDR2 is FNYEAQ. Trimming stripped 5 bases from V and 8 bases from J, with 15 bases between. CDR3 region: CASSPQGAGEKLFF. In DNA form, the CDR3 reads TGTGCCAGCAGCCCCCAGGGAGCGGGAGAAAAACTGTTTTTT. Full variable domain (outside the CDR3, taken from reference TRBV7-6 and TRBJ1-4): GAGVSQSPRYKVTKRGQDVALRCDPISGHVSLYWYRQALGQGPEFLTYFNYEAQQDKSGLPNDRFSAERPEGSISTLTIQRTEQRDSAMYRCASSPQGAGEKLFFGSGTQLSVL.

Notes on this clonotype: A much larger clone differs from this one at a single base, so this may be a read error. This sequence joins TRBV5-4 and TRBJ1-1, with D uncertain. The CDR3 has 12 residues. Germline CDR1 and CDR2: SGHNT and YYREEE (reference sequence). V lost 1 base, J lost 6 bases, and 7 bases lay in between. In nucleotides, the CDR3 is TGTGCCAGCAGCTTGACGGGGTCTGAAGCTTTCTTT. Its protein is CASSLTGSEAFF.

V usage is TRBV6-6 and J usage is TRBJ1-5; 9 bases line up with TRBD1. The CDR3 length is 16 residues. V gave up 0 bases and J gave up 6 bases; unmatched junction bases: 6. The germline V gene has CDR1 MNHNY and CDR2 SVGAGI (reference sequence). The CDR3 protein is CASSYSVQGASQPQHF. CDR3 nucleotide sequence: TGTGCCAGCAGTTACTCGGTACAGGGGGCCAGTCAGCCCCAGCATTTT.

The sample holds a few counts of this clonotype. The chain is built from TRBV5-4 and TRBJ1-2, with TRBD1 as a possible D gene (6 bases). Germline V gene lookup returns CDR1 SGHNT and CDR2 YYREEE (reference sequence). V was trimmed by 9 bases and J by 8 bases, leaving 11 bases between them. The CDR3 contains 10 residues. DNA of the CDR3: TGTGCCAACACGAGGGGGGGCTACACCTTC. Translating gives CANTRGGYTF.

In this sample, this clonotype turned up many times. The rearrangement joins TRBV7-8 to TRBJ1-1; 7 bases are shared with TRBD1. The V and J ends lost 5 bases and 4 bases, in that order; junction bases with no gene match: 7. This CDR3 has 14 residues. Germline V gene sequence: CDR1 SGHVS, CDR2 FQNEAQ. DNA for the CDR3: TGTGCCAGCAGCGTAAACAGGGGAGGCACTGAAGCTTTCTTT. Its protein product is CASSVNRGGTEAFF.

The V and J genes are TRBV15 and TRBJ2-5; D not resolved. Trimming took 10 bases from V and 5 from J, leaving 23 bases between them. The CDR3 length is 15 residues. Looked up from germline, CDR1 is LNHNV and CDR2 is YYDKDF (reference sequence). The chain's CDR3 is CASGLSTGRRETQYF. In DNA form, the CDR3 reads TGTGCCAGCGGTTTATCGACCGGCAGAAGGGAGACCCAGTACTTC.

This clonotype has only a few counts. The chain has TRBV6-2 or TRBV6-3 and TRBJ1-1; D is perhaps TRBD1 (6 bases). The germline V and J ends were trimmed by 2 bases and 4 bases, with 11 bases remaining between them. This CDR3 has 14 amino acids. In germline, CDR1 is MNHEY, CDR2 SVGEGT. CDR3 in DNA: TGTGCCAGCAGTTACGAAGGGGGTTCCACTGAAGCTTTCTTT. Its translation: CASSYEGGSTEAFF.

This clonotype was observed many times. The chain joins TRBV11-3 to TRBJ2-3, with no clear D. This CDR3 has 13 residues. Deletions cut 5 bases from V and 4 bases from J, with 10 bases between. Germline CDR1 reads SGHNT; CDR2 reads YENEEA. The CDR3 spells CASSPIASDTQYF. The CDR3 DNA sequence: TGTGCCAGCAGCCCAATAGCTTCAGATACGCAGTATTTT.

This clonotype was seen at least ten times. This sequence joins TRBV9 and TRBJ2-7, with D possibly being TRBD1 (7 bases). Germline CDR1 SGDLS, CDR2 YYNGEE. With 2 bases removed from V and 6 bases from J, the gap between germline ends came to 15 bases. The CDR3 is 14 residues long. In nucleotides, the CDR3 is TGTGCCAGCAGCGTTTCAGGGGGGCCCAGCGAGCAGTACTTC. Its protein product is CASSVSGGPSEQYF.

This clonotype appeared a few times. This chain links TRBV4-1 with TRBJ2-2, with D possibly matching TRBD1 (6 bases). The V gene lost 4 bases and the J gene lost 3 bases, with 12 bases spanning the gap. This CDR3 comprises 15 residues. The germline gives CDR1 MGHRA, CDR2 YSYEKL. Here the CDR3 reads CASSPRDTYTGELFF. The CDR3 coding sequence is TGCGCCAGCAGCCCCCGGGACACATACACCGGGGAGCTGTTTTTT.